This passage covers 14 T cell receptor beta chains from one sample sequenced in a study of blood T cell repertoires in COVID-19. Some clones are missing from TCRdb's copy, which holds only in-frame ones; the method was immunoSEQ multiplex PCR. Of just over 250,000 clones listed, about 87% are singletons. Material: peripheral blood. The receptors come from a woman aged 45-60 years with acute or convalescent COVID-19.

V and J are TRBV12-3 or TRBV12-4 and TRBJ2-7, with D possibly matching TRBD1 (5 bases). The CDR3 is 13 residues long. Deletions cut 2 bases from V and 2 bases from J, with 7 bases between. CDR3 nucleotide sequence: TGTGCCAGCAGTTTAATGGGGCCCTACGAGCAGTACTTC. Translating it yields CASSLMGPYEQYF.

In DNA, the CDR3 is TGTGCCATCATGGGTTCGGGGAATGAGCAGTTCTTC. The encoded protein is CAIMGSGNEQFF. This sequence joins TRBV10-3 and TRBJ2-1; tentative D call: TRBD2 (5 bases). Per the germline V gene, CDR1 is ENHRY and CDR2 is SYGVKD. The V end was cut by 7 bases, the J end by 7 bases, with 11 bases between. CDR3 length: 12 residues.

The V gene is TRBV5-1, the J gene TRBJ1-4, with D perhaps matching TRBD1 (5 bases). Germline lookup yields CDR1 SGHRS and CDR2 YFSETQ. This CDR3 region has 16 residues. Trimming took off 5 bases at V and 2 bases at J, with 16 bases between the two ends. The CDR3 bases are TGCGCCAGCAGGCTCCTCTGGGCAGGGACTAATGAAAAACTGTTTTTT. This codes for CASRLLWAGTNEKLFF.

The V and J genes are TRBV12-5 and TRBJ2-6; weak D call: TRBD2 (6 bases). This CDR3 region has 19 residues. V lost 6 bases, J lost 0 bases, and 21 bases lay in between. Germline lookup yields CDR1 LGHNT and CDR2 FRNRAP. The DNA of the CDR3 is TGTGCTAGTGGGGGGATTCCGGGACTTCAGATCTCTGGGGCCAACGTCCTGACTTTC. Translating it yields CASGGIPGLQISGANVLTF.

The chain is built from TRBV19 and TRBJ2-5, with 7 bases fitting TRBD1. Looked up from germline, CDR1 is LNHDA and CDR2 is SQIVND (reference sequence). Trimming at V came to 7 bases and at J to 2 bases, leaving 13 bases not matched to a gene. The CDR3 contains 16 residues. The CDR3 spells CASTQTGTPQQETQYF. For the CDR3, the DNA is TGTGCCAGTACTCAGACAGGGACACCGCAGCAAGAGACCCAGTACTTC.

The chain is built from TRBV4-1 and TRBJ1-1; 7 bases match TRBD1. V was clipped by 4 bases and J by 5 bases; unmatched bases: 7. Per the germline V gene, CDR1 is MGHRA and CDR2 is YSYEKL. There are 14 residues in the CDR3. CDR3 residues: CASSLTTGRTEAFF. The CDR3 DNA is TGCGCCAGCAGCCTCACGACAGGGCGGACTGAAGCTTTCTTT.

This clone occurred a few times. The V gene is TRBV12-3 or TRBV12-4, the J gene TRBJ1-4; unclear D gene. The CDR3 totals 13 residues. The V end lost 7 bases, the J end lost 7 bases, and 13 bases lay between the germline ends. DNA for the CDR3: TGTGCCAGCACCACTTTAGTTTCTGAAAAACTGTTTTTT. Translated: CASTTLVSEKLFF.

The chain links TRBV19 to TRBJ2-5, with 10 nucleotides matching TRBD2. V was pared by 6 bases and J by 3 bases, with 7 bases of the junction left unmatched. The germline CDR1 and CDR2 sequences are LNHDA and SQIVND (reference sequence). The CDR3 sequence is 15 residues long. The CDR3 here is CASRVGLAAEETQYF. Written as DNA, the CDR3 is TGTGCCAGTAGAGTAGGACTAGCGGCGGAAGAGACCCAGTACTTC.

The V gene is TRBV5-1, the J gene TRBJ2-7, with a possible D match to TRBD1 (6 bases). This CDR3 is 19 amino acids long. V was pared by 0 bases and J by 7 bases, with 29 bases between. Per the germline V gene, CDR1 is SGHRS and CDR2 is YFSETQ. The CDR3 DNA sequence: TGCGCCAGCAGCTTGGATACACAAAACAGGGTGATAGCCGCCGGTGAGCAGTACTTC. Protein sequence: CASSLDTQNRVIAAGEQYF.

V is TRBV6-5 and J is TRBJ1-4; 9 nucleotides align to TRBD1. The CDR3 has 14 residues. CDR1 is MNHEY and CDR2 is SVGAGI in the germline V gene. Trimming at V came to 4 bases and at J to 7 bases, leaving 4 bases not matched to a gene. The CDR3 loop reads CASSSGTGLEKLFF. DNA of the CDR3: TGTGCCAGCAGTTCAGGGACAGGGCTTGAAAAACTGTTTTTT.

The chain employs TRBV3-1 (or the pseudogene TRBV3-2) and TRBJ2-1, with 11 positions matching TRBD1. V was clipped by 7 bases and J by 6 bases; unmatched bases: 2. The CDR3 totals 13 residues. Germline CDR1 reads LGHDT; CDR2 reads YNNKEL (reference sequence). The CDR3 DNA follows: TGTGCCAGCACGGGGACAGGGGGCAATGAGCAGTTCTTC. Translating gives CASTGTGGNEQFF.

The chain recombines TRBV24-1 with TRBJ2-1; D may be TRBD1 (6 bases). CDR1 KGHDR and CDR2 SFDVKD come from the germline V gene. The V end was cut by 4 bases, the J end by 9 bases, with 15 bases between. CDR3 size: 14 residues. The CDR3 protein is CATSENYRDSEQFF. The CDR3 DNA sequence: TGTGCCACCAGTGAAAATTACAGGGATAGTGAGCAGTTCTTC.

There are a few counts of this clone. This CDR3 is CASSLSQGREKLFF. The CDR3 DNA reads TGTGCCAGCTCACTTTCCCAGGGGCGTGAAAAACTGTTTTTT. V usage is TRBV18 and J usage is TRBJ1-4, with D perhaps TRBD1 (6 bases). The V and J ends lost 4 bases and 7 bases respectively, with 13 bases between them. The CDR3 loop spans 14 amino acids. Looked up from germline, CDR1 is KGHSH and CDR2 is LQKENI.

The chain couples TRBV28 to TRBJ2-7; 10 nucleotides line up with TRBD1. Losses at the gene ends were 7 bases for V and 4 bases for J; bases not matched to a gene: 7. In germline, CDR1 is MDHEN, CDR2 SYDVKM. The CDR3 is 14 residues long. CDR3 sequence reads: CASNSGTGVYEQYF. DNA of the CDR3: TGTGCCAGCAACTCCGGGACAGGGGTTTACGAGCAGTACTTC.